This paragraph reports one T cell receptor (beta chain). Its antigen has not been determined. No base-level quality is on record; no much larger clone is a single base apart. This sample was taken from a study of cytomegalovirus exposure and HLA in healthy donors (dated by TCRdb to 2016 to 2017). With regard to the full study: An earlier analysis of some 600 of the donors reported 276 Gb of sequence data and 117 million unique TCR beta sequences obtained from 150 million to 200 million T cells. Donor age, sex, ethnicity and CMV serostatus were collected together with the repertoire data. Of the 350 to 400 genotyped donors, roughly 85% fell in the genetic ancestry cluster associated with self-reported Caucasian donors. A later analysis re-analyzed previously published TCR beta repertoires from approximately 670 donors and added high-resolution HLA genotyping to study TCR occurrence patterns. The study aimed to test whether cataloging public T cell receptors could reveal signatures of past pathogen exposure. In a later genetic analysis, genome-wide SNP genotypes for about 65% of the 666 donors were used, and that subset was treated as a discovery cohort. Rather than using new phenotypic data, the later analysis identified candidate immune exposures from TCR beta sequences and from how often those sequences occurred across donors. HLA typing covered class I and class II loci at four-digit resolution. About 300 gigabases of sequencing data and around 80 million unique TCR sequences made up an early release that covered roughly 670 HLA-typed donors. An earlier analysis of some 600 of the donors applied high-throughput TCR beta sequencing to assess whether each TCR beta V gene segment acted as functional or pseudogenic. Every repertoire in the discovery cohort had been generated on one and the same sequencing platform. The study used immunosequencing to profile the T cell repertoires of 600 to 850 subjects and linked those repertoires to cytomegalovirus serostatus. Because of strong linkage in the cohort, five DR-DQ haplotypes were treated as single units for association and clustering. In addition to the first cohort of 666 subjects, a separate validation cohort of under 150 different subjects was used. The study combined high-throughput TCR immunosequencing, statistical association of individual TCRs with disease status, and machine learning to predict cytomegalovirus infection status. The number of donors typed differed by locus, with roughly 629-640 for A, B, C, DRB1 and DQB1, around 520 for DQA1, 600 to 610 for DPA1, and about 450 for DPB1. On average, around 230,000 unique TCR beta nucleotide sequences were sequenced per donor among 300 to 500 genotyped donors of the cohort, with roughly a sixth of those sequences being non-productive.

In total, fewer than 750 healthy bone marrow donors made up the cohort. Cohort members were all nominally healthy when sampled, although unrecorded immune exposures were likely present. The donor tested CMV seropositive and was one of the 289 seropositive cohort members. A peripheral blood sample was provided by each donor, and peripheral blood mononuclear cells were used for TCR beta sequencing. Genomic DNA was extracted from the blood cell samples with the Qiagen DNeasy Blood Extraction Kit. Study-wide findings and limitations: It was suggested by the authors that the approach could potentially be generalized to other disease states and immunological phenotypes. Cytomegalovirus status was reported to be diagnosed by the classifier with high specificity and sensitivity in both the original and validation cohorts. The earlier analysis of fewer than 750 of the donors excluded 15 to 20 rarely observed V segments, including chromosome 9 orphons, because counts were too low. A total of some 180 TCR beta chains were listed by the study as associated with cytomegalovirus. Some IMGT-functional V segments, including TRBV6-2 and TRBV6-3, could not be distinguished by the 87-base-pair reads and were therefore excluded. A few of the identified cytomegalovirus-associated TCR beta chains were confirmed in vitro to be specific for cytomegalovirus antigens. Most CMV-associated TCR beta chains appeared to be HLA-restricted in a later analysis, and the HLA associations seemed to be driven largely by CMV exposure. The sequencing pipeline was judged likely to have produced a cluster of highly shared sequence variants as a technical artifact. Because HLA typing was missing for some donors at each locus, association tests included only the typed subset. A further reported finding was that TCR beta sequences accurately predicted the HLA-A and HLA-B alleles for most subjects in the first cohort. Several of the top co-occurrence clusters appeared to be linked to parvovirus B19, influenza, CMV and Epstein-Barr virus, according to a later analysis. According to a later genetic analysis, donors in an Asian-associated ancestry cluster had fewer N-insertions in productive TCRs than the roughly 660-donor mean. At a false discovery rate of 0.05, a later analysis linked some 17,000 TCR beta sequences to specific HLA alleles. In a later analysis, the rate of TCR association differed among HLA loci, with DRB1 alleles having the most associated TCRs and HLA-C alleles having the fewest. Linkage disequilibrium might explain the correlated functional status among segregating V segments, but an unknown experimental factor could not be ruled out. For the cohort, immune exposure information was limited to CMV serostatus. Compared with equally common non-associated chains, HLA-associated TCR beta chains in a later analysis were more clonally expanded and had lower generation probabilities. In an earlier analysis of about 600 of the donors, most TCR beta V segments appeared in productive rearrangements about 87% or about 30% of the time, broadly matching IMGT annotations. While some public TCRs were present in many individuals, most TCR sequences turned up only very rarely across donors. Strong co-occurrence of HLA alleles, especially DR and DQ, made assigning TCR associations to individual alleles difficult. Only TCR beta chains were sequenced in this cohort, and the absence of alpha or paired-chain data limited detectable features. V-gene and J-gene trimming of TCR beta chains was associated with a missense DCLRE1C variant in a later genetic analysis, and the association was replicated in an independent cohort. Presence/absence analyses assumed roughly uniform sequencing depth across donors, an assumption that may not hold.

Based on the germline V gene, the CDR1 and CDR2 sequences are MNHNS and SASEGT. Inclusive of the bounding cysteine and valine, the CDR3 is 14 residues long. The CDR3 DNA has 42 bases and is translated from base 1. Trimming removed 6 bases from V and 4 bases from J, leaving 16 bases between the germline ends. Libraries were constructed by the immunoSEQ multiplex PCR assay. For the multiplex PCR, a mixture combining 60 forward primers for TCR Vbeta segments and 13 reverse primers for TCR Jbeta segments was used. A multiplex PCR assay on genomic DNA amplified the CDR3 region of rearranged TCR beta genes. The Illumina HiSeq System was used to sequence the amplified TCR beta libraries as 87-base-pair reads. In the original analysis: A later analysis counted about 82 million unique TCR beta chains across the 666 repertoires, and some 11 million of these chains were shared by at least two donors. Raw reads were error-corrected and collapsed into unique sequences by a nearest-neighbor algorithm in which closely related sequences were merged to remove PCR and sequencing errors. CDR3 sequences were aligned to IMGT reference sequences to assign V, D and J gene segments. For a sequence to be retained, a match of at least six nucleotides to both a V gene segment and a J gene segment was required. Rearrangements were called productive when the CDR3 lacked stop codons and stayed in frame with V and J; all others were non-productive. CDR3 was defined according to IMGT convention as the region running from the second conserved V-encoded cysteine to the conserved J-encoded phenylalanine. In an earlier analysis of just under 600 of the donors, sequences lacking an unambiguous match to a single V gene segment were excluded. In an earlier analysis of approximately 590 of the donors, V segments were called functional above 56.7% productive rearrangements and were called segregating when the between-donor standard deviation exceeded 5%. To diagnose cytomegalovirus status from the catalog of TCR beta chain sequences, a statistical classification framework was built. In a later analysis, V and J genes were assigned by comparing TCR nucleotide sequences against IMGT/GENE-DB human TR gene sequences. Using the TCRdist pipeline, a later analysis assigned CDR3 sequences along with most-parsimonious VDJ recombination scenarios. In a later analysis, each TCR beta chain was defined by its CDR3 amino acid sequence together with its V-gene family, and reads lacking a unique V-gene family were excluded. To address suspected cross-contamination and a sequencing artifact, a later analysis removed a few hundred highly shared, low-generation-probability nucleotide sequences. A later analysis calculated a clonal expansion index for each public chain from normalized within-repertoire ranks of inferred template counts. Generation probabilities in a later analysis came from a VDJ recombination model fitted to out-of-frame rearrangements, and those results were checked against IGoR. Hypergeometric tests were used in a later analysis to score TCR-TCR, TCR-HLA and TCR-CMV co-occurrence, with a repertoire-size bias correction applied to the TCR pairs. A later analysis estimated false discovery rates by permuting HLA or CMV assignments 20 times. In a later analysis, co-occurring TCRs were grouped using DBSCAN, and TCRdist sequence similarity was added for clustering within HLA-allele-positive subsets. Co-occurrence clustering excluded repertoires with fewer than 30,000 or more than 120,000 public chains, plus five with anomalous nucleotide sharing. Here the immuneACCESS table is served through TCRdb, limited to in-frame sequences with V and J called. Missing clones are a known gap in these copies; in checked studies unresolved V genes cover under half, and the rest lacks a known reason. V and J calls and clone size are given by that table; D and trimming were obtained from the DNA. The sample table lists about 160,000 clones, roughly 77% of them with a count of one. Roughly 4.5% of the sample lies in the top ten.

This TCR came from a man aged 18 to 30 in good health and CMV-seropositive. The sequence links TRBV6-1 to TRBJ2-7; TRBD1 is a weak D gene call, 6 bases matching. Source material: PBMCs. CDR3 region: CASSVPGQPYEQYV. The nucleotides read TGTGCCAGCAGCGTTCCGGGACAACCTTACGAGCAGTACGTC.